This paragraph covers one T cell receptor (beta chain) sequence. Its antigen is not yet known. It has no much larger one-base neighbor in the sample; base qualities were not kept. V loses 5 bases at its end and J loses 2 bases; junction bases beyond the gene matches: 4. Including the terminal cysteine and phenylalanine, the CDR3 comprises 14 residues. Left in the record is the CDR3 DNA by itself, 42 bases read in frame from the first base. CDR1 and CDR2, looked up from the germline V gene, are MNHEY and SVGAGI. The entry originates in a study of CD8 T cells in ankylosing spondylitis listed by TCRdb under 2017. As for the study more broadly: To find TCR variants linked to disease, the study profiled T cell receptor beta repertoires in ankylosing spondylitis patients and healthy donors. The full study cohort comprised 25 ankylosing spondylitis patients and some 100 healthy donors. Samples of peripheral blood were taken, and for ankylosing spondylitis patients, synovial fluid was collected as well.

The investigation overall reported the following: Some motif variants were previously reported in synovial fluid and blood of reactive arthritis patients, suggesting common disease-initiation mechanisms. Blood from ankylosing spondylitis patients appeared to be characterized by a TCR beta motif composed of 7 to 9 highly homologous amino acid variants. The disease-linked clones were reported as significantly enriched in matched synovial fluid samples from ankylosing spondylitis patients. The disease-linked clones had a CD8+ phenotype and were found at relatively low frequencies in peripheral blood.

The sequencer was an Illumina HiSeq 2500. TCR beta libraries were prepared by quantitative 5'-RACE with molecular barcodes. Per the source publication's procedure: To identify disease-linked TCR variants, a new computational method was used, one built on a probabilistic model of VDJ rearrangement. Clones were called with MiXCR by TCRdb after fastp trimmed the public reads at Q25, and only in-frame beta chains were retained. Each entry merges the rows of one CDR3 protein and shows their most common DNA and genes. The V and J calls follow TCRdb's processing rather than the paper's. The sample data list 300,000 to 350,000 distinct CDR3 sequences, and roughly 20% of these were observed just once. Jointly, the top ten make up 3.5% to 4.5% of the sample.

Sequencing input: blood, either unsorted or a sorted T cell fraction (not recorded which). This clonotype was obtained from a female donor with ankylosing spondylitis or in good health (not recorded which). Recombination connected TRBV6-5 to TRBJ2-3, with 7 junctional bases fitting TRBD1. In nucleotide form, the sequence is TGTGCCAGCAGTAATCAGGGGGACACAGATACGCAGTATTTT. Its amino acids are CASSNQGDTDTQYF.